These 28 T cell receptor beta chains were sequenced from one sample in a study of cytomegalovirus exposure and HLA in healthy donors. PCR was performed using 60 Vbeta and 13 Jbeta primers. Measured with immunoSEQ multiplex PCR; TCRdb has only the in-frame clones, and not every one. The sample has some 100,000 clones; over 75% are singletons. What was sequenced was PBMCs. All receptors come from a girl aged 2 to 9 in good health and CMV-seropositive.

V gene TRBV15 combines with J gene TRBJ1-1, with D possibly TRBD1 on 6 matching bases. The CDR3 runs to 18 residues. The germline V gene encodes CDR1 LNHNV and CDR2 YYDKDF (reference sequence). Trimming shortened V by 4 bases and J by 0 bases, and 21 bases separated the two germline ends. The CDR3, as DNA: TGTGCCACCAGCAAGCACCCCAGGGGAGGGACGGTGAACACTGAAGCTTTCTTT. This gives the protein CATSKHPRGGTVNTEAFF.

This clone appeared a few times. CDR3 in DNA: TGTGCCAGCATCCCCGGGGGATCTAGTAGGGAGATGGAGTTCTTC. It codes for CASIPGGSSREMEFF. The chain is built from TRBV6-5 and TRBJ2-1; a possible D gene is TRBD2 (6 bases). Trimming pared 7 bases from V and 14 bases from J, leaving 27 bases between. The CDR3 has 15 amino acids. Germline V CDR1 and CDR2: MNHEY, SVGAGI.

This chain connects TRBV6-1 to TRBJ2-7; maybe TRBD2 (6 bases). V shed 11 bases and J shed 4 bases, with 15 bases lying between them. The germline CDR1 and CDR2 sequences are MNHNS and SASEGT. The CDR3 consists of 12 residues. The CDR3 sequence is CAVTETRYEQYF. In DNA, the CDR3 is TGTGCCGTGACGGAGACTAGGTACGAGCAGTACTTC.

With regard to this clone: A junction end diverges from the germline sequence, so it may reflect a read error. The chain employs TRBV7-7 and TRBJ2-7; TRBD1 matches 10 bases. Germline CDR1 SSHAT, CDR2 FNYEAQ (reference sequence). This CDR3 contains 15 residues. The CDR3 DNA is TGTGCTAGCAGCTTATCGTGGACAGGGGGGTACGAGCAGTACTTC. This codes for CASSLSWTGGYEQYF. The complete variable domain, with remaining parts taken from reference TRBV7-7 and TRBJ2-7, reads GAGVSQSPRYKVTKRGQDVTLRCDPISSHATLYWYQQALGQGPEFLTYFNYEAQPDKSGLPSDRFSAERPEGSISTLTIQRTEQRDSAMYRCASSLSWTGGYEQYFGPGTRLTVT.

The chain links TRBV7-8 to TRBJ2-7; D is undetermined. The CDR3 runs to 12 residues. Per the germline V gene, CDR1 is SGHVS and CDR2 is FQNEAQ. V was pared by 0 bases and J by 8 bases, with 8 bases between. CDR3 sequence (DNA): TGTGCCAGCAGCTTAGCTTTGAGGAAGCAGTACTTC. Its protein product is CASSLALRKQYF.

The chain carries TRBV10-2 and TRBJ1-1; a possible D gene is TRBD1 (5 bases). The CDR3 runs 15 residues. Germline loops: CDR1 WSHSY, CDR2 SAAADI. V shed 8 bases and J shed 1 base, with 17 bases lying between them. CDR3 region: CASAEGAGKNTEAFF. CDR3 nucleotides: TGCGCCAGCGCCGAAGGGGCAGGAAAGAACACTGAAGCTTTCTTT.

This clone has just one count. The chain joins TRBV30 to TRBJ1-1; D not resolved. V gave up 0 bases and J gave up 3 bases, with 8 bases separating them. Germline V gives CDR1 GTSNPN, CDR2 SVGIG (reference sequence). The CDR3 runs to 13 residues. The CDR3 coding sequence is TGTGCCTGGAGTGTATTTGCGGACACTGAAGCTTTCTTT. Translating it yields CAWSVFADTEAFF.

This chain connects TRBV10-3 to TRBJ1-4; D is unclear. V dropped 4 bases and J dropped 0 bases, with 6 bases sitting between them. This CDR3 contains 14 residues. CDR1 is ENHRY and CDR2 is SYGVKD in the germline V gene. In nucleotides, the CDR3 is TGTGCCATCAGTGTGGGAGCAACTAATGAAAAACTGTTTTTT. This translates into CAISVGATNEKLFF.

The J gene is TRBJ2-3, the V gene TRBV12-5, with D possibly TRBD2 on 6 matching bases. The CDR3 is made up of 13 amino acids. Trimming took 4 bases from V and 2 from J, leaving 7 bases between them. Germline V CDR1 and CDR2: LGHNT, FRNRAP. The DNA for the CDR3 is TGTGCTAGTGGTTGGGGACTCACAGATACGCAGTATTTT. This gives the protein CASGWGLTDTQYF.

V usage is TRBV30 and J usage is TRBJ2-5, with 7 positions matching TRBD2. The V gene's germline CDR1 is GTSNPN and CDR2 SVGIG (reference sequence). CDR3 length: 11 residues. Here the CDR3 DNA reads TGTGCTGGGGGGGTGGGAGAGACCCAGTACTTC. Translating it yields CAGGVGETQYF.

This sequence joins TRBV6-5 and TRBJ2-7; D not certain. Germline V gives CDR1 MNHEY, CDR2 SVGAGI. The V end was cut by 3 bases, the J end by 3 bases, with 12 bases between. The CDR3 length is 14 residues. CDR3 bases: TGTGCCAGCAGTTATGGGCATACTGGCTACGAGCAGTACTTC. The encoded protein is CASSYGHTGYEQYF.

This clone was found once. The chain employs TRBV28 and TRBJ2-6, with 7 bases matching TRBD1. CDR1 and CDR2 from the germline V gene are MDHEN and SYDVKM. CDR3 length: 17 residues. Trimming removed 2 bases from V and 3 bases from J; junction bases left unmatched: 7. This CDR3 is CASSLGTAPFGANVLTF. CDR3 in DNA: TGTGCCAGCAGTTTAGGGACAGCGCCCTTTGGGGCCAACGTCCTGACTTTC.

V usage is TRBV11-1 and J usage is TRBJ2-7; tentatively, D is TRBD2 (5 bases). Trimming stripped 4 bases from V and 4 bases from J, with 14 bases between. CDR1 SGHAT and CDR2 FQDESV come from the germline V gene (reference sequence). CDR3 size: 14 residues. CDR3 in DNA: TGTGCCAGCAGCTCCCGACTAAGCACGTACGAGCAGTACTTC. Its protein is CASSSRLSTYEQYF.

This clone was detected once. This chain uses TRBV5-1 with TRBJ2-1; TRBD2 agrees at 11 bases. Germline trimming cut 0 bases from V and 8 bases from J; bases unmatched to any gene: 4. Germline-derived CDR1 and CDR2 are SGHRS and YFSETQ. This CDR3 is built from 15 residues. The CDR3 coding sequence is TGCGCCAGCAGCTTGGGGGGGACTAGCGGCGATGAGCAGTTCTTC. It codes for CASSLGGTSGDEQFF.

The gene calls are TRBV14 and TRBJ2-3; possibly TRBD2 for D (6 bases). From germline, CDR1 is SGHDN and CDR2 FVKESK. The V gene lost 4 bases and the J gene lost 6 bases, with 11 bases spanning the gap. The CDR3 is 13 residues long. CDR3 amino acids: CASSRLDFDTQYF. CDR3 in DNA: TGTGCCAGCAGCCGACTAGACTTTGATACGCAGTATTTT.

The chain uses TRBV7-9 and TRBJ1-1; D unresolved. The CDR3 loop spans 15 amino acids. The germline gives CDR1 SEHNR, CDR2 FQNEAQ (reference sequence). Trimming stripped 5 bases from V and 0 bases from J, with 13 bases between. The CDR3 DNA follows: TGTGCCAGCAGCCCAGTGACATCTCTGAACACTGAAGCTTTCTTT. Its translation is CASSPVTSLNTEAFF.

The rearrangement links TRBV14 to TRBJ1-5; no firm D call. The ends were cut back, 4 bases at V and 4 bases at J, with 8 bases in the middle. The CDR3 loop spans 13 amino acids. Per germline, CDR1 SGHDN and CDR2 FVKESK. CDR3: CASSLSANQPQHF. The CDR3 region has the DNA TGTGCCAGCAGCCTCAGTGCTAATCAGCCCCAGCATTTT.

The rearrangement links TRBV6-5 to TRBJ2-1, with a possible D match to TRBD1 (5 bases). The V end was cut by 2 bases, the J end by 5 bases, with 13 bases between. The CDR3 contains 15 residues. CDR1 and CDR2 from the germline V gene are MNHEY and SVGAGI. The CDR3 region is CASSYIRVLHNEQFF. For the CDR3, the DNA is TGTGCCAGCAGTTACATCAGGGTACTCCACAATGAGCAGTTCTTC.

The chain is built from TRBV28 and TRBJ2-1; D is perhaps TRBD2 (5 bases). V was trimmed by 10 bases and J by 4 bases, leaving 14 bases between them. The CDR3 is made up of 13 amino acids. Per the germline V gene, CDR1 is MDHEN and CDR2 is SYDVKM. The CDR3 DNA reads as TGTGCCACCTCATCTACTAGGTACAATGAGCAGTTCTTC. Amino acids: CATSSTRYNEQFF. Full variable domain (outside the CDR3, taken from reference TRBV28 and TRBJ2-1): DVKVTQSSRYLVKRTGEKVFLECVQDMDHENMFWYRQDPGLGLRLIYFSYDVKMKEKGDIPEGYSVSREKKERFSLILESASTNQTSMYLCATSSTRYNEQFFGPGTRLTVL.

This clone was recorded a few times. The chain carries TRBV5-6 and TRBJ2-1; 14 nucleotides match TRBD2. CDR1 and CDR2 (germline): SGHDT, YYEEEE. J gave up 8 bases and V 5 bases, and 15 bases lay outside the gene matches. The CDR3 contains 18 residues. Here the CDR3 reads CASRETSGRVAGLDEQFF. In DNA, the CDR3 is TGTGCCAGCAGGGAGACTAGCGGGAGGGTAGCTGGCTTGGATGAGCAGTTCTTC. The entire variable domain, with the rest obtained from reference TRBV5-6 and TRBJ2-1, is as follows: DAGVTQSPTHLIKTRGQQVTLRCSPKSGHDTVSWYQQALGQGPQFIFQYYEEEERQRGNFPDRFSGHQFPNYSSELNVNALLLGDSALYLCASRETSGRVAGLDEQFFGPGTRLTVL.

This chain uses TRBV28 with TRBJ1-2; 9 bases agree with TRBD1. V shed 3 bases and J 6 bases; nucleotides not matched to a gene: 8. CDR3 size: 15 residues. Germline CDR1 and CDR2: MDHEN and SYDVKM. CDR3 sequence: CASSFLRDRADGYTF. The CDR3 DNA follows: TGTGCCAGCAGTTTCCTCCGGGACAGGGCCGATGGCTACACCTTC.

The chain links TRBV5-1 to TRBJ1-2; 7 bases agree with TRBD1. CDR3 length: 12 residues. J was trimmed by 7 bases and V by 4 bases; bases with no gene match: 4. Germline-derived CDR1 and CDR2 are SGHRS and YFSETQ. In DNA, the CDR3 is TGCGCCAGCAGCCAGGGGGAAGGTGGCTACACCTTC. Its translation is CASSQGEGGYTF.

V usage is TRBV4-3 and J usage is TRBJ2-7, with 7 bases aligning to TRBD2. After removal of 4 bases from V and 7 bases from J, the junction contained 7 bases not matched to a gene. Looked up from germline, CDR1 is LGHNA and CDR2 is YSLEER. The CDR3 spans 13 residues. CDR3 DNA: TGCGCCAGCAGCCCCAGACTAGCCGGGGAGCAGTACTTC. It specifies CASSPRLAGEQYF.

This clone was seen just once. V gene TRBV18 combines with J gene TRBJ1-5, with 12 bases fitting TRBD1. The length of the CDR3 is 15 residues. Unmatched junction bases numbered 6, after V lost 6 bases and J lost 6 bases. Germline lookup yields CDR1 KGHSH and CDR2 LQKENI. The CDR3 sequence is CASSRGQGASQPQHF. The CDR3, as DNA: TGTGCCAGCTCGCGGGGACAGGGGGCAAGTCAGCCCCAGCATTTT.

The chain carries TRBV18 and TRBJ1-1, with 8 bases identical to TRBD1. Losses at the gene ends were 5 bases for V and 7 bases for J; bases not matched to a gene: 6. Germline CDR1 and CDR2: KGHSH and LQKENI. The CDR3 length is 13 residues. CDR3 sequence (DNA): TGTGCCAGCTCAACCGACAGGGGAAGTGAAGCTTTCTTT. Its translation: CASSTDRGSEAFF.

The chain is built from TRBV6-6 and TRBJ1-1; 7 bases are shared with TRBD1. Germline V lookup: CDR1 MNHNY, CDR2 SVGAGI (reference sequence). Germline trimming cut 5 bases from V and 3 bases from J; bases unmatched to any gene: 9. This CDR3 spans 15 amino acids. The CDR3 here is CASSPKTGWDTEAFF. Written as DNA, the CDR3 is TGTGCCAGCAGTCCCAAGACAGGGTGGGACACTGAAGCTTTCTTT.

This chain connects TRBV30 to TRBJ1-1, with a possible D match to TRBD1 (6 bases). The CDR3 sequence is 12 residues long. V was cut by 5 bases and J by 4 bases, with 11 bases left in between. CDR1 and CDR2 from the germline V gene are GTSNPN and SVGIG (reference sequence). CDR3 coding DNA: TGTGCCTGGGCCCAGGGGACCACTGAAGCTTTCTTT. Encoded protein: CAWAQGTTEAFF.

The chain combines TRBV14 with TRBJ2-7, with D perhaps TRBD2 (6 bases). Trimming left V 4 bases short and J 3 bases short, with 19 bases between. CDR3 length: 16 amino acids. Germline V lookup: CDR1 SGHDN, CDR2 FVKESK. The CDR3 DNA is TGTGCCAGCAGCCTCAGAAGCGGGCGCCATTTCTACGAGCAGTACTTC. Protein product: CASSLRSGRHFYEQYF. Variable domain in full (rest from reference TRBV14 and TRBJ2-7): EAGVTQFPSHSVIEKGQTVTLRCDPISGHDNLYWYRRVMGKEIKFLLHFVKESKQDESGMPNNRFLAERTGGTYSTLKVQPAELEDSGVYFCASSLRSGRHFYEQYFGPGTRLTVT.